Below, one TCR beta chain is given with its context. No antigen is known for it. The source of the sample is a study of cytomegalovirus exposure and HLA in healthy donors. Points from the study as a whole: Three CMV-associated chains were confirmed in vitro to be specific for CMV antigens. 87-base-pair reads could not separate some V segments, including TRBV6-2 and TRBV6-3. CMV serostatus alone was available as immune exposure information.

PCR primers comprised 60 Vbeta and 13 Jbeta primers. Some clones are missing from TCRdb's copy, which holds only in-frame ones; the method was immunoSEQ multiplex PCR. The data contain 140,000 to 150,000 clones, 70% of them seen just once; the ten biggest clones take up under 2.5%. The germline V gene encodes CDR1 SGHTA and CDR2 FQGTGA. The CDR3 contains 13 residues. V was shortened by 5 bases and J by 3 bases, with 10 bases between the two germline ends. The receptor comes from a woman aged 55 to 70 in good health and CMV-seropositive. Sequencing was carried out using PBMCs. V usage is TRBV7-3 and J usage is TRBJ1-1; D not resolved. The CDR3 is CASSPHRDTEAFF. The CDR3 DNA reads as TGTGCCAGCAGCCCGCACCGGGACACTGAAGCTTTCTTT.